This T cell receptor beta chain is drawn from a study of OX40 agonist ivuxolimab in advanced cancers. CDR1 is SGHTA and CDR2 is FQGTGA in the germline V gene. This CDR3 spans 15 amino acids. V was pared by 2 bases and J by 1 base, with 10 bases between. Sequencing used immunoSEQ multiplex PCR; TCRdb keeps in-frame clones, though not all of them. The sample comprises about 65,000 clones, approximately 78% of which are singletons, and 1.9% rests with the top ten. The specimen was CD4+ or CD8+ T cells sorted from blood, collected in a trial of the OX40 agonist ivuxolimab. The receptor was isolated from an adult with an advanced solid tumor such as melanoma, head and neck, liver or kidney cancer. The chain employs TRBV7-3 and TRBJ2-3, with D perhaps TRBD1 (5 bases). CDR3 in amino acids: CASSLGLGGTDTQYF. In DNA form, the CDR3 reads TGTGCCAGCAGCTTAGGGCTAGGGGGCACAGATACGCAGTATTTT.